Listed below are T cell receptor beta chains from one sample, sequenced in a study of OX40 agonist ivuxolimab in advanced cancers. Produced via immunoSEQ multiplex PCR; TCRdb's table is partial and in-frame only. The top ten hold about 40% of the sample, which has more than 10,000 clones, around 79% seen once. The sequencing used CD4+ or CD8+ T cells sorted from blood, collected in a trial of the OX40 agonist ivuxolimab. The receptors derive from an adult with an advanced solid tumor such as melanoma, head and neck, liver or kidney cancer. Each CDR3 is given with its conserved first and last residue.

CDR3: CASTYRDRGGSPLHF
J: TRBJ1-6
V: TRBV2

CDR3: CASSYATGGFYEQYF
J: TRBJ2-7
V: TRBV27

CDR3: CASSYGFGNTEAFF
J: TRBJ1-1
V: TRBV6-5

CDR3: CASSLDPSRGYTF
J: TRBJ1-2
V: TRBV7-9

CDR3: CASSALAEGYNEQFF
J: TRBJ2-1
V: TRBV2

CDR3: CASSLTRGKGTDTQYF
J: TRBJ2-3
V: TRBV7-3

CDR3: CASSLAITTANQPQHF
J: TRBJ1-5
V: TRBV5-8

CDR3: CAKQRAGLNTEAFF
J: TRBJ1-1
V: TRBV2

CDR3: CASSLTSSTEKDEQYF
J: TRBJ2-7
V: TRBV27

CDR3: CASSDGGFSYNEQFF
J: TRBJ2-1
V: TRBV10-1